This is a list of T cell receptor beta chains from one sample in a study of neurological immune-mediated disorders. Via MiXCR, TCRdb re-called the 5' RACE reads, giving one row per CDR3 protein. This sample carries 35,000 to 50,000 distinct CDR3 sequences, roughly 2.5% of them seen once, and the ten largest clones take approximately 2.4%. Sequencing was done on a sample of PBMCs. The receptor source for this set is a man aged 45-60 years with multiple sclerosis. Both conserved end residues are part of each CDR3. The D gene is left open where the match is weak. The size entry is marked missing in some rows and otherwise reads once, few, many or a size class.

clone_size	d_call	v_call	j_call	cdr3_nt	cdr3_aa
many	.	TRBV5-1	TRBJ2-3	TGCGCCAGCAGCTTCATAGGGATTAGCACAGATACGCAGTATTTT	CASSFIGISTDTQYF
many	TRBD1	TRBV6-5	TRBJ1-4	TGTGCCAGCAGTTCCGGACAGGGGCGAAATGAAAAACTGTTTTTT	CASSSGQGRNEKLFF
many	TRBD2	TRBV5-1	TRBJ2-1	TGCGCCAGCAGCTTCGGACTAGCGGCTTACAATGAGCAGTTCTTC	CASSFGLAAYNEQFF
many	TRBD1	TRBV7-6	TRBJ1-6	TGTGCCAGCAGCTTAGAGGGGGACAGGGGTTATTCACCCCTCAACTTT	CASSLEGDRGYSPLNF
many	.	TRBV9	TRBJ2-2	TGTGCCAGCAGCGTAGAGGGACAAGGCGGGGAGCTGTTTTTT	CASSVEGQGGELFF
many	.	TRBV5-1	TRBJ2-3	TGCGCCAGCAGCTTCGGGAGCAGCACAGATACGCAGTATTTT	CASSFGSSTDTQYF
many	.	TRBV7-9	TRBJ1-5	TGTGCCAGCAGCTTAGAAGGGCGGCCCCAGCATTTT	CASSLEGRPQHF
many	.	TRBV20-1	TRBJ1-1	TGCAGTGCTAGAGTCTTGTCAGCGGTTAGCGATTTCAACACTGAAGCTTTCTTT	CSARVLSAVSDFNTEAFF
many	.	TRBV6-1	TRBJ1-2	TGTGCCAGCAGACCAATGAACTATGGCTACACCTTC	CASRPMNYGYTF
many	TRBD2	TRBV10-3	TRBJ2-7	TGTGCCATCAGTGACTGGCGGGGGGCGGGCTACGAGCAGTACTTC	CAISDWRGAGYEQYF
many	TRBD1	TRBV7-9	TRBJ1-1	TGTGCCAGCAGCCAATCAGGGGGCTATGGCACTGAAGCTTTCTTT	CASSQSGGYGTEAFF
few	.	TRBV12-3/TRBV12-4	TRBJ2-4	TGTGCCAGCAGTCTTGACAGGCGGGCCAAAAAAATTCAGTACTTC	CASSLDRRAKKIQYF
many	.	TRBV2	TRBJ1-6	TGTGCCAGCAGAGGGTCAAGCTCCTATAATTCACCCCTCCACTTT	CASRGSSSYNSPLHF
many	.	TRBV20-1	TRBJ2-2	TGCAGTGCTGCGCGGGGAACCGGGGAGCTGTTTTTT	CSAARGTGELFF
many	.	TRBV10-3	TRBJ1-4	TGTGCCATCAGTAAATCCGGGGATAATGAAAAACTGTTTTTT	CAISKSGDNEKLFF
many	.	TRBV20-1	TRBJ1-2	TGCAGTGCCCCTTGGGGGGCGACTAACTATGGCTACACCTTC	CSAPWGATNYGYTF
.	TRBD1	TRBV20-1	TRBJ1-6	TGCAGTGCTAGACAGGGGGCGAGGGCATCACCCCTCCACTTT	CSARQGARASPLHF
many	.	TRBV5-5	TRBJ2-3	TGTGCCAGCAGCTTGGAGGCAGATACGCAGTATTTT	CASSLEADTQYF
many	.	TRBV20-1	TRBJ2-7	TGCAGTGCTAGAGATGGACGGGGGACCTACGAGCAGTACTTC	CSARDGRGTYEQYF
many	.	TRBV5-1	TRBJ1-2	TGCGCCAGCAGCCAGGCGCCTCCTGAGGGGAACTATGGCTACACCTTC	CASSQAPPEGNYGYTF
many	.	TRBV20-1	TRBJ2-1	TGCAGTGCTAGTGAGATTTTGGTGCAGTTCTTC	CSASEILVQFF
many	.	TRBV5-1	TRBJ1-3	TGCGCCAGCAGCGACCTAGGCTCTGGAAACACCATATATTTT	CASSDLGSGNTIYF
few	TRBD2	TRBV6-2/TRBV6-3	TRBJ2-5	TGTGCCAGCACCTACGCGGGGGGCCGGGAAGAGACCCAGTACTTC	CASTYAGGREETQYF
many	.	TRBV5-1	TRBJ2-1	TGCGCCAGCAGCTTGCAGTCTGCCATGGCCAATGAGCAGTTCTTC	CASSLQSAMANEQFF
few	.	TRBV12-3/TRBV12-4	TRBJ1-3	TGTGCCAGCAGGGACAGCCCGAGATCTGGAAAAACCATATATTTT	CASRDSPRSGKTIYF
many	.	TRBV5-6	TRBJ2-2	TGTGCCAGCAGCTTGGTGAGGCGAGCCACCGGGGAGCTGTTTTTT	CASSLVRRATGELFF
many	.	TRBV7-3	TRBJ1-1	TGTGCCAGCAGCTTATCTCTTAATCCGAACACTGAAGCTTTCTTT	CASSLSLNPNTEAFF
many	.	TRBV7-3	TRBJ1-2	TGTGCCAGCAGCTTAACGGGTAGCGCTAACTATGGCTACACCTTC	CASSLTGSANYGYTF
many	.	TRBV6-5	TRBJ1-2	TGTGCCAGCAGTTACAGAACAGGAGTACCGTTCTTTGGCTACACCTTC	CASSYRTGVPFFGYTF
many	TRBD1	TRBV10-3	TRBJ1-6	TGTGCCATCAGTGAGTTGGATCCGGGACAGGGTAATTCACCCCTCCACTTT	CAISELDPGQGNSPLHF
many	TRBD2	TRBV12-3/TRBV12-4	TRBJ2-6	TGTGCCAGCAGTGCCCCTGGGACTAGCTCTGGGGCCAACGTCCTGACTTTC	CASSAPGTSSGANVLTF
.	.	TRBV12-3/TRBV12-4	TRBJ1-1	TGTGCCAGCAGCCCCGAGAGGGGAAGGAACACTGAAGCTTTCTTT	CASSPERGRNTEAFF
many	.	TRBV12-3/TRBV12-4	TRBJ1-4	TGTGCCAGCAGTCCCCGGGACGGGAATGAAAAACTGTTTTTT	CASSPRDGNEKLFF
many	.	TRBV5-1	TRBJ1-1	TGCGCCAGCTCTGTTTCAACAGGGAACACTGAAGCTTTCTTT	CASSVSTGNTEAFF
many	.	TRBV28	TRBJ2-1	TGTGCCAGCAGTTTAGACCCGGGGGCTGTGGACAATGAGCAGTTCTTC	CASSLDPGAVDNEQFF
many	TRBD1	TRBV5-1	TRBJ1-6	TGCGCCAGCAGCGTTTCCCAGGGGGCGAATAATTCACCCCTCCACTTT	CASSVSQGANNSPLHF
many	TRBD1	TRBV9	TRBJ1-1	TGTGCCAGCAGCCTCAGACAGGGCGGTGAAGCTTTCTTT	CASSLRQGGEAFF
many	TRBD1	TRBV5-1	TRBJ1-2	TGCGCCAGCAGTCCGGGACAGGGGTACTATGGCTACACCTTC	CASSPGQGYYGYTF
many	TRBD1	TRBV5-8	TRBJ2-3	TGTGCCAGCTTAACGACAGGGGGCACAGATACGCAGTATTTT	CASLTTGGTDTQYF
many	.	TRBV15	TRBJ1-4	TGTGCCACCAGTCTCTTGCTCGGGACTAATGAAAAACTGTTTTTT	CATSLLLGTNEKLFF
many	.	TRBV21-1	TRBJ2-7	TGTGCCAGCATCTGGTGGCAGGTTCCCTACGAGCAGTACTTC	CASIWWQVPYEQYF
many	.	TRBV6-5	TRBJ1-1	TGTGCCAGCAGTTCTAGGGCTTGGAGAACTGAAGCTTTCTTT	CASSSRAWRTEAFF
many	.	TRBV5-1	TRBJ2-2	TGCGCCAGCAGCCCGGGCAGGGGCACTGGGGAGCTGTTTTTT	CASSPGRGTGELFF
medium-sized	.	TRBV3-1	TRBJ2-7	TGTGCCAGCAGCCCTAGGGACTCCTACGAGCAGTACTTC	CASSPRDSYEQYF
many	.	TRBV7-2	TRBJ2-6	TGTGCCAGCAGCCGAATGGGGGTGAGAGGGGCCAACGTCCTGACTTTC	CASSRMGVRGANVLTF
many	.	TRBV4-3	TRBJ1-1	TGCGCCAGCAGCCAAGAGGGGGCGGACTACACTGAAGCTTTCTTT	CASSQEGADYTEAFF
many	TRBD1	TRBV19	TRBJ1-5	TGTGCCAGTAGCCTGACAGGGGAGAGCAATCAGCCCCAGCATTTT	CASSLTGESNQPQHF
many	.	TRBV29-1	TRBJ2-3	TGCAGCGTTGAAGCCTACATCCGGGACGATACGCAGTATTTT	CSVEAYIRDDTQYF
many	.	TRBV12-3/TRBV12-4	TRBJ2-3	TGTGCCAGCAGTTTAACTATCCTTAGCACAGATACGCAGTATTTT	CASSLTILSTDTQYF
many	.	TRBV6-5	TRBJ1-5	TGTGCCAGCAGTTACGTAGGCCCACAGGGTGGCAATCAGCCCCAGCATTTT	CASSYVGPQGGNQPQHF
many	.	TRBV9	TRBJ2-6	TGTGCCAGCAGCGTATCCGCGAGGTCTGGGGCCAACGTCCTGACTTTC	CASSVSARSGANVLTF
many	.	TRBV20-1	TRBJ1-3	TGCAGTGCTCGACAGGTTGGAAACACCATATATTTT	CSARQVGNTIYF
many	TRBD2	TRBV20-1	TRBJ2-1	TGCAGTGCTAGACTAGGCGGGGGATCAGATGAGCAGTTCTTC	CSARLGGGSDEQFF
many	.	TRBV6-1	TRBJ2-3	TGTGCCAGCAGTAAAGGGGGTAGCACAGATACGCAGTATTTT	CASSKGGSTDTQYF